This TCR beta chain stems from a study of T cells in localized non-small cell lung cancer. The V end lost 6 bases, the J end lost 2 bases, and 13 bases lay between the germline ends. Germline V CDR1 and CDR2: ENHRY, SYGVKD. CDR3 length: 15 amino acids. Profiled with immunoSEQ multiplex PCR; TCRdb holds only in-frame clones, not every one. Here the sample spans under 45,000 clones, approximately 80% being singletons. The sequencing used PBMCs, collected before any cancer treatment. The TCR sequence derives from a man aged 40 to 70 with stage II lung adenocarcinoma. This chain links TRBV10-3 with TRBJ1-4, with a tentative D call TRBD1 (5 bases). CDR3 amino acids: CAIRGTPGTNEKLFF. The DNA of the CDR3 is TGTGCCATCAGAGGGACCCCTGGGACTAATGAAAAACTGTTTTTT.